The clone carrying this TCR beta chain has a count of ten or more. The TCR beta CDR3 regions underwent amplification using RNA transcripts as the source. First-round RT-PCR with HTBI primers amplified the TCR CDR3 region. TCRdb re-derived calls from the multiplex PCR reads in MiXCR, one entry per CDR3 protein. The sample contains a few hundred thousand distinct CDR3 sequences, about 15% of which appear only once. The data were taken from a study of T cells in Graves' hyperthyroidism and ophthalmopathy. With V trimmed by 1 base and J by 6 bases, 5 bases remained unmatched. This CDR3 contains 14 residues. The germline V gene has CDR1 LNHNV and CDR2 YYDKDF (reference sequence). In the ophthalmopathy cohort, Clinical Activity Score was at least 3, NOSPECS grade at least 4, and duration under 3 months.

The receptor's source is a woman in her sixties or seventies with Graves' ophthalmopathy. The sequenced sample was blood. J is TRBJ2-7 and V is TRBV15; TRBD2 aligns across 8 bases. CDR3 protein: CATSRARTSSEQYF. In nucleotides, the CDR3 is TGTGCCACCAGCAGAGCCCGGACTAGCAGCGAGCAGTACTTC.